What follows are 9 T cell receptor beta chains derived from one specimen sequenced in a study of regulatory T cells in long-lasting Graves disease. This sample's time point: persistent/refractory GD, antithyroid drugs over 5 years with positive TRAb. From RNA extracted from PBMCs, the TCR library was made. To make TCR beta libraries, researchers used iRepertoire HTBI primers and Arm-PCR of CDR3 regions. TCRdb ran MiXCR on the multiplex PCR reads and lists one entry per CDR3 protein. This sample has some 430,000 distinct CDR3 sequences, with 20% to 25% found just once. Sequencing was performed on peripheral blood mononuclear cells (PBMCs), taken when the disease was refractory, from a patient treated with antithyroid drugs. These receptors were obtained from a female donor with Graves disease.

This clonotype was seen many times. The rearrangement uses TRBV7-9 and TRBJ1-6; TRBD1 matches 7 bases. V dropped 11 bases and J dropped 5; count of bases not matched to a gene: 3. Germline lookup yields CDR1 SEHNR and CDR2 FQNEAQ (reference sequence). The CDR3 runs to 12 residues. The CDR3 spells CAGQVNNSPLHF. For the CDR3, the DNA is TGTGCCGGACAGGTCAATAATTCACCCCTCCACTTT.

The chain employs TRBV7-8 and TRBJ2-1, with D tentatively TRBD1 (5 bases). CDR1 is SGHVS and CDR2 is FQNEAQ in the germline V gene. The V gene lost 2 bases and the J gene lost 4 bases, with 9 bases spanning the gap. The length of the CDR3 is 14 residues. The CDR3 reads CASSLRDRYNEQFF. In nucleotides, the CDR3 is TGTGCCAGCAGCTTAAGAGACAGATACAATGAGCAGTTCTTC.

This chain uses TRBV7-9 with TRBJ1-1; D possibly corresponds to TRBD1 (6 bases). The CDR3 totals 14 residues. V was cut by 4 bases and J by 2 bases, with 11 bases left in between. Germline CDR1 is SEHNR and CDR2 is FQNEAQ (reference sequence). This CDR3 is CASSWTVDNTEAFF. In nucleotides, the CDR3 is TGTGCCAGCAGCTGGACAGTCGATAACACTGAAGCTTTCTTT.

This clonotype was seen ten or more times. The DNA of the CDR3 is TGTGCCAGCAGCTCCTCAGGGGGGGAGACCCAGTACTTC. Protein: CASSSSGGETQYF. The J gene is TRBJ2-5, the V gene TRBV7-3; tentative D call: TRBD1 (7 bases). The CDR3 is 13 residues long. Germline-derived CDR1 and CDR2 are SGHTA and FQGTGA. V was cut by 4 bases and J by 5 bases, with 11 bases left in between. Based on the CDR3 plus reference TRBV7-3 and TRBJ2-5, the full variable domain is GAGVSQTPSNKVTEKGKYVELRCDPISGHTALYWYRQSLGQGPEFLIYFQGTGAADDSGLPNDRFFAVRPEGSVSTLKIQRTERGDSAVYLCASSSSGGETQYFGPGTRLLVL.

This clonotype showed up many times. The chain combines TRBV3-1 with TRBJ2-7; weak D call: TRBD1 (5 bases). The CDR3 has 12 residues. Germline V CDR1 and CDR2: LGHDT, YNNKEL (reference sequence). Trimming removed 6 bases from V and 6 bases from J, with 12 bases in between. CDR3 sequence reads: CASSPTGFEQYF. In nucleotides, the CDR3 is TGTGCCAGCAGTCCTACAGGCTTCGAGCAGTACTTC.

A few counts support this clonotype. The rearrangement joins TRBV29-1 to TRBJ2-2, with a possible D match to TRBD2 (5 bases). The CDR3 sequence is 13 residues long. V lost 3 bases to trimming and J lost 7 bases, with 12 bases between them. Germline CDR1 and CDR2: SQVTM and ANQGSEA. The CDR3 DNA reads as TGCAGCGTTGAGCCTAGCTCGAACGGGGAGCTGTTTTTT. Amino acids: CSVEPSSNGELFF.

This clonotype was observed many times. The chain combines TRBV28 with TRBJ1-2; unclear D gene. The germline CDR1 and CDR2 sequences are MDHEN and SYDVKM. This CDR3 contains 14 residues. Trimming left V 5 bases short and J 2 bases short, with 12 bases between. Here the CDR3 DNA reads TGTGCCAGCAGTCCCTATGGGTCCAACTATGGCTACACCTTC. It translates to CASSPYGSNYGYTF.

This chain connects TRBV6-1 to TRBJ2-5; possibly TRBD2 for D (6 bases). Trimming pared 7 bases from V and 2 bases from J, leaving 14 bases between. The CDR3 consists of 14 residues. The V gene's germline CDR1 is MNHNS and CDR2 SASEGT. CDR3 region: CASTPRGVQETQYF. The CDR3 coding sequence is TGTGCCAGCACCCCCCGCGGGGTTCAAGAGACCCAGTACTTC.

J is TRBJ2-7 and V is TRBV5-5; D may be TRBD2 (5 bases). The V end lost 1 base, the J end lost 3 bases, and 11 bases lay between the germline ends. The CDR3 spans 14 residues. The germline V gene encodes CDR1 SGHKS and CDR2 YYEKEE (reference sequence). The CDR3 loop reads CASSLQRTNYEQYF. CDR3 DNA sequence: TGTGCCAGCAGCTTGCAGCGGACCAACTACGAGCAGTACTTC.